The rows below give T cell receptor beta chains drawn from one sample of a study of blood T cell repertoires in COVID-19. TCRdb keeps only in-frame clones here, not all; method: immunoSEQ multiplex PCR. The repertoire holds about 200,000 clones, with roughly 80% as singletons. The sample consisted of peripheral blood. The receptors stem from a human donor in a cohort sampled during active COVID-19. The CDR3 runs from the conserved cysteine through the conserved F or W.

TRBJ2-3	TRBV5-4	CASSLVAGGFTDTQYF
TRBJ2-3	TRBV7-9	CASSQGGSSTDTQYF
TRBJ1-3	TRBV27	CASSPGTGGNTIYF
TRBJ1-5	TRBV6-2/TRBV6-3	CASSYVGGFNQPQHF
TRBJ1-5	TRBV20-1	CSASTPLQNQPQHF
TRBJ1-5	TRBV7-2	CASSLAPTGNQPQHF
TRBJ2-3	TRBV7-2	CASSPKDYPRTDTQYF
TRBJ1-2	TRBV9	CASSPTEGYGYTF
TRBJ1-2	TRBV27	CASSQGYGYTF
TRBJ2-1	TRBV6-2/TRBV6-3	CASSPPGLALWNEQFF